This record looks at one T cell receptor (beta chain) sequence and its context. The antigen is undetermined. The data derive from a study of human T cells and chemical hapten exposure. Study-level information: TCR yields differed between samples (mainly from small differences in pooled library volume).

General study points: Expanded TCRs formed significantly more large CDR3 similarity clusters than controls.

The CDR3 has 15 residues. Germline V CDR1 and CDR2: SGHKS, YYEKEE (reference sequence). The junction had 4 bases not matched to a gene; V was cut back by 0 bases and J by 2 bases. Time point defined: patch test 1, 2 weeks after DPC sensitization. The sample's treatment: therapeutic diphenylcyclopropenone sensitization with weekly scalp DPC. Donors were 18 to 70-year-old alopecia patients suitable for DPC. Single cDNA molecules in the library carried unique molecular identifiers attached during preparation. One entry per CDR3 protein results from TCRdb running MiXCR on the RACE reads. The data hold 150,000 to 200,000 distinct CDR3 sequences, with about 14% observed a single time.

The sequencing used whole blood, collected in connection with sensitization to the hapten diphenylcyclopropenone (DPC). The genes are TRBV5-5 and TRBJ2-5; 7 bases agree with TRBD1. This receptor was obtained from a young woman with alopecia areata. Some clones in this sample may be carry-over from other donors' samples. The CDR3 here is CASSLVPGGQETQYF. The CDR3 region has the DNA TGTGCCAGCAGCTTGGTCCCAGGGGGTCAAGAGACCCAGTACTTC.